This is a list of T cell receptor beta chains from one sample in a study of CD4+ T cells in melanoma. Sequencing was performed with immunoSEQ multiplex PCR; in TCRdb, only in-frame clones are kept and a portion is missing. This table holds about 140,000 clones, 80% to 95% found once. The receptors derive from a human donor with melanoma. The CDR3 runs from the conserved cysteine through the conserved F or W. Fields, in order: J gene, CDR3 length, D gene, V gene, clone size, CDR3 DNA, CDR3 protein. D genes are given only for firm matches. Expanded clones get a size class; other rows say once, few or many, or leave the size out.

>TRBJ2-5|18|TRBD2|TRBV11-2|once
TGTGCCAGCAGCCCCCGGGGTAGCGGGGGCCGGTACCAAGAGACCCAGTACTTC
CASSPRGSGGRYQETQYF
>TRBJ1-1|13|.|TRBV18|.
TGTGCCAGCTCACCGGCGGAGAACACTGAAGCTTTCTTT
CASSPAENTEAFF
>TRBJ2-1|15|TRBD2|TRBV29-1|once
TGCAGCGTGGGGACTAGCGGGGCCCCCCGGGATGAGCAGTTCTTC
CSVGTSGAPRDEQFF
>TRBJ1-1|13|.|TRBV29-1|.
TGCAGCGTTGCGTCCGCCAGAAACACTGAAGCTTTCTTT
CSVASARNTEAFF
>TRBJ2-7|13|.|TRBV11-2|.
TGTGCCAGCAGACCAGGGACTGTCCGCGAGCAGTACTTC
CASRPGTVREQYF
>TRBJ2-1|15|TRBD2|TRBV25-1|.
TGTGCCAGCAGTGGGGACGGAGCGGGGGGGTGGGAGCAGTTCTTC
CASSGDGAGGWEQFF
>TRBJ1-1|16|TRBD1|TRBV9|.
TGTGCCAGCAGCGGGCGGAGACAGGGACCGAACACTGAAGCTTTCTTT
CASSGRRQGPNTEAFF
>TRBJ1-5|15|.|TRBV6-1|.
TGTGCCAGCAGCGCTAGGGGTCTAGGCAATCAGCCCCAGCATTTT
CASSARGLGNQPQHF
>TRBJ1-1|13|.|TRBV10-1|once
TGCGCCAGCAGATCGACAAGGAACACTGAAGCTTTCTTT
CASRSTRNTEAFF
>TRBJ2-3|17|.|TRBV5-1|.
TGCGCCAGCAGCCCGGGTAGAGGGACTCCTATCCAAAATACGCAGTATTTT
CASSPGRGTPIQNTQYF